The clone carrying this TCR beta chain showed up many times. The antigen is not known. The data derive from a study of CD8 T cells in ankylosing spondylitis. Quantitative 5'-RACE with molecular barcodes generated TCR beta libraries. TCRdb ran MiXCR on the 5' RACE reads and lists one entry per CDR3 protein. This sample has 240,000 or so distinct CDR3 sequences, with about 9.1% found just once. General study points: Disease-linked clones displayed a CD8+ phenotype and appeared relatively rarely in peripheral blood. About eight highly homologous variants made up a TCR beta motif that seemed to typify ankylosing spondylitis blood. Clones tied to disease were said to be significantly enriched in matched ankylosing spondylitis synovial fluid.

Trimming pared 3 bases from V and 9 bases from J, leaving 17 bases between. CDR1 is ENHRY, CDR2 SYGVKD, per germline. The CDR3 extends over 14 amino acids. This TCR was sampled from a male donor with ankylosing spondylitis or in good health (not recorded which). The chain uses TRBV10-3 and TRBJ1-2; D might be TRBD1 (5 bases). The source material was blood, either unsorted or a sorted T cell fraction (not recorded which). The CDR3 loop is CAISEDRGTGRYTF. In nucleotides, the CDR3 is TGTGCCATCAGTGAAGACCGGGGGACGGGGCGCTACACCTTC.